The 12 T cell receptor beta chains below were found in one sample sequenced in a study of graft-versus-host responses after intestinal transplantation. Assay used: immunoSEQ multiplex PCR; TCRdb lists only in-frame clones, some missing. The sample lists 85,000 to 100,000 clones, 80% to 95% occurring once. The antigens of these receptors remain unknown. Material: unstimulated CD4+ T cells sorted from spleen or lymph node cells, obtained before intestinal transplant. The origin of the receptors is a human donor who received an intestinal transplant.

The V call is TRBV5-6, the J call TRBJ1-3, with TRBD1 matching 7 bases. The CDR3 runs to 18 residues. Per germline, CDR1 SGHDT and CDR2 YYEEEE. V lost 4 bases to trimming and J lost 0 bases; unmatched junction nucleotides: 13. As DNA, the CDR3 is TGTGCCAGCAGCCGGGGGTCTAACAGGGACAGCTCTGGAAACACCATATATTTT. Protein: CASSRGSNRDSSGNTIYF.

This chain links TRBV9 with TRBJ2-1, with D possibly being TRBD2 (6 bases). Germline loops: CDR1 SGDLS, CDR2 YYNGEE. The V end was cut by 5 bases, the J end by 4 bases, with 10 bases between. The CDR3 is 13 residues long. The CDR3 sequence: CASRDYPYNEQFF. CDR3 in DNA: TGTGCCAGCAGGGACTACCCTTACAATGAGCAGTTCTTC.

The gene calls are TRBV7-3 and TRBJ1-2; 8 bases fit TRBD1. Germline CDR1 SGHTA, CDR2 FQGTGA. The CDR3 is 15 residues long. The J segment lost 6 bases and the V segment lost 3 bases, leaving 9 bases of the junction unmatched. The CDR3 here is CASSLTGTGYDGYTF. The DNA for the CDR3 is TGTGCCAGCAGCTTGACCGGGACAGGCTACGATGGCTACACCTTC.

This rearrangement joins TRBV30 to TRBJ1-4, with TRBD1 matching over 7 bases. V trimming: 3 bases; J trimming: 3 bases; junction bases outside the gene matches: 7. Germline CDR1 GTSNPN, CDR2 SVGIG (reference sequence). This CDR3 region has 15 residues. The CDR3 bases are TGTGCCTGGAGCCCCGGGGACAGAGCTAATGAAAAACTGTTTTTT. Its translation: CAWSPGDRANEKLFF.

The chain couples TRBV18 to TRBJ2-5, with D perhaps matching TRBD2 (6 bases). The CDR3 spans 15 residues. Germline-derived CDR1 and CDR2 are KGHSH and LQKENI. V gave up 6 bases and J gave up 1 base, with 15 bases separating them. The CDR3 region is CASSPQTRGQETQYF. Written as DNA, the CDR3 is TGTGCCAGCTCTCCTCAGACTAGAGGCCAAGAGACCCAGTACTTC.

V gene TRBV11-3 combines with J gene TRBJ2-5; 7 bases align to TRBD1. With V trimmed by 2 bases and J by 2 bases, 2 bases remained unmatched. The CDR3 contains 14 residues. CDR1 SGHNT and CDR2 YENEEA come from the germline V gene. CDR3 residues: CASSLYRGQETQYF. The CDR3 DNA is TGTGCCAGCAGCTTATACAGGGGTCAAGAGACCCAGTACTTC.

This chain uses TRBV14 with TRBJ2-2; 7 nucleotides match TRBD2. In germline, CDR1 is SGHDN, CDR2 FVKESK. There are 16 residues in the CDR3. V was clipped by 0 bases and J by 2 bases; unmatched bases: 3. As DNA, the CDR3 is TGTGCCAGCAGCCAAGAGCTAGCGGCCAACACCGGGGAGCTGTTTTTT. Amino acid sequence: CASSQELAANTGELFF.

A remark on this clone: At one end the junction does not follow the germline gene, possibly because of a read error. This chain joins TRBV7-2 and TRBJ2-3; 9 bases are a match to TRBD2. Germline lookup yields CDR1 SGHTA and CDR2 FQGNSA. The CDR3 has 16 amino acids. The CDR3 DNA is TGTGCCAGCGGCTTAGTGTCGAGCGGGGGGACAGATACGCAGTATTTT. It specifies CASGLVSSGGTDTQYF.

The chain joins TRBV11-2 to TRBJ2-3; TRBD2 is a possible D gene (6 bases). The V end lost 2 bases, the J end lost 0 bases, and 12 bases lay between the germline ends. CDR3 length: 16 residues. Germline-derived CDR1 and CDR2 are SGHAT and FQNNGV. CDR3 coding DNA: TGTGCCAGCAGCTTAATTCTCGGGGGAAGCACAGATACGCAGTATTTT. Translation gives CASSLILGGSTDTQYF.

J is TRBJ1-6 and V is TRBV4-2; no reliable D call. CDR3 length: 15 amino acids. Germline CDR1 reads LGHNA; CDR2 reads YNFKEQ. Trimming cost V 2 bases and J 7 bases, with 12 bases left between them. This CDR3 reads CASSQKGGRNSPLHF. CDR3 coding DNA: TGTGCCAGCAGCCAAAAGGGAGGAAGAAATTCACCCCTCCACTTT.

CDR3 coding DNA: TGTGCCTGCGACAGAAGGGGGTACTATGGCTACACCTTC. Translated: CACDRRGYYGYTF. The genes are TRBV30 and TRBJ1-2; a possible D gene is TRBD1 (6 bases). The CDR3 is 13 amino acids. Germline V gene lookup returns CDR1 GTSNPN and CDR2 SVGIG (reference sequence). V lost 6 bases, J lost 3 bases, and 14 bases lay in between.

This chain joins TRBV12-5 and TRBJ2-1; 7 bases map to TRBD2. The CDR3 length is 15 residues. Trimming removed 7 bases from V and 2 bases from J; junction bases left unmatched: 8. Germline assignment: CDR1 LGHNT and CDR2 FRNRAP. The CDR3 spells CASATQAGTYNEQFF. For the CDR3, the DNA is TGTGCTAGTGCTACACAAGCGGGAACCTACAATGAGCAGTTCTTC.